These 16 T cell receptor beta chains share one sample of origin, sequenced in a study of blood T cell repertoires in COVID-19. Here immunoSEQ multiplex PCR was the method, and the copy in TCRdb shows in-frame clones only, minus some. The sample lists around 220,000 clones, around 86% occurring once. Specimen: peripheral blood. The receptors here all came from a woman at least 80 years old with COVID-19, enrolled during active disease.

As DNA, the CDR3 is TGTGCCACCAGTGAGACAAGCGGGAGTTTGAATGAGCAGTTCTTC. This codes for CATSETSGSLNEQFF. The chain couples TRBV24-1 to TRBJ2-1; 8 nucleotides line up with TRBD2. The CDR3 length is 15 residues. V was pared by 4 bases and J by 7 bases, with 8 bases of the junction left unmatched. The germline V gene encodes CDR1 KGHDR and CDR2 SFDVKD.

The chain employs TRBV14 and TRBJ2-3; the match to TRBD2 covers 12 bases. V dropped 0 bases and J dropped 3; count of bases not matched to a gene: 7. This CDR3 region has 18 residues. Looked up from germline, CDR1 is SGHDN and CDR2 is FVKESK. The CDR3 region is CASSQEKLAGGKTDTQYF. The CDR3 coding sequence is TGTGCCAGCAGCCAAGAGAAGCTAGCGGGAGGGAAGACAGATACGCAGTATTTT.

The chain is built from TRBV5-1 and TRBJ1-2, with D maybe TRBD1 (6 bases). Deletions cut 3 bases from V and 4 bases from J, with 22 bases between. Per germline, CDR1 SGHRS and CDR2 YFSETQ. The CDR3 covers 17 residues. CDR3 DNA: TGCGCCAGCAGCTCGGGGGGCCGGGCCCGGGAGAGCTATGGCTACACCTTC. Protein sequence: CASSSGGRARESYGYTF.

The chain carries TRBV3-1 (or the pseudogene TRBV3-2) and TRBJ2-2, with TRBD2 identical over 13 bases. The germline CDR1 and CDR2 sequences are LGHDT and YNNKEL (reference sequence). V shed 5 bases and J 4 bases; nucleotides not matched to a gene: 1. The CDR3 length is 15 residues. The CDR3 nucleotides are TGTGCCAGCAGCGGACTAGCGGGGGTCACCGGGGAGCTGTTTTTT. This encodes CASSGLAGVTGELFF.

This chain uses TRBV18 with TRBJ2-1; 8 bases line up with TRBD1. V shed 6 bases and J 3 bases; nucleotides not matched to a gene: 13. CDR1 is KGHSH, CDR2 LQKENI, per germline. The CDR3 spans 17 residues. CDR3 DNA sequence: TGTGCCAGCTCCTCGGCCCCTCCCGGGACAGGCTACAATGAGCAGTTCTTC. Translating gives CASSSAPPGTGYNEQFF.

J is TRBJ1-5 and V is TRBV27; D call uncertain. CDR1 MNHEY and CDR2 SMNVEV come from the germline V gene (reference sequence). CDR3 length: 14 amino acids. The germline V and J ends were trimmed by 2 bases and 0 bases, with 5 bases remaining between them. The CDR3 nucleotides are TGTGCCAGCAGTTTAACAGTTAGCAATCAGCCCCAGCATTTT. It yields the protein CASSLTVSNQPQHF.

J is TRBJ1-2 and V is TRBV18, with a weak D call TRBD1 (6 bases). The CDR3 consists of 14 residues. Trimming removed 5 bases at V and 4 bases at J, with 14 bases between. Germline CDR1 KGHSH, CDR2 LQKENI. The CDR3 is CASSSTGPGYGYTF. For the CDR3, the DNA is TGTGCCAGCTCATCAACAGGGCCCGGCTATGGCTACACCTTC.

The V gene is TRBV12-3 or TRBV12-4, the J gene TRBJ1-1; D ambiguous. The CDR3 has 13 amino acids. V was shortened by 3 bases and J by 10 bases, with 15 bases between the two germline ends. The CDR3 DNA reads TGTGCCAGCAGTTTTGAGATGGAACGCGGAGCTTTCTTT. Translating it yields CASSFEMERGAFF.

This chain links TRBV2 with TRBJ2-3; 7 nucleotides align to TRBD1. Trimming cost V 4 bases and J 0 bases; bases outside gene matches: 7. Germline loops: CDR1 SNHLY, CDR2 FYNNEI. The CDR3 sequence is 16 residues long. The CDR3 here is CASSGGTARSTDTQYF. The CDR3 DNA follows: TGTGCCAGCAGTGGGGGGACAGCAAGAAGCACAGATACGCAGTATTTT.

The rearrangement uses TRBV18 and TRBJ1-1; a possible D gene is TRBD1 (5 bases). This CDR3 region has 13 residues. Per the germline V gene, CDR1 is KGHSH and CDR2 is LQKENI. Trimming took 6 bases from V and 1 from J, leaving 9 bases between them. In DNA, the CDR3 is TGTGCCAGCTCCCGAGGACAGAACACTGAAGCTTTCTTT. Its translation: CASSRGQNTEAFF. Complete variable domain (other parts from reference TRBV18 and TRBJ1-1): NAGVMQNPRHLVRRRGQEARLRCSPMKGHSHVYWYRQLPEEGLKFMVYLQKENIIDESGMPKERFSAEFPKEGPSILRIQQVVRGDSAAYFCASSRGQNTEAFFGQGTRLTVV.

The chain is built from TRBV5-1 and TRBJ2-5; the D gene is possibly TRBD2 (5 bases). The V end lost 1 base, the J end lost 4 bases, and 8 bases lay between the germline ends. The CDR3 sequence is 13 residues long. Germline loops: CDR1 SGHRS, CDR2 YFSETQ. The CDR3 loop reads CASSLQGGETQYF. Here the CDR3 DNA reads TGCGCCAGCAGCTTGCAAGGAGGAGAGACCCAGTACTTC. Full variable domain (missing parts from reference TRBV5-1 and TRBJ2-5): KAGVTQTPRYLIKTRGQQVTLSCSPISGHRSVSWYQQTPGQGLQFLFEYFSETQRNKGNFPGRFSGRQFSNSRSEMNVSTLELGDSALYLCASSLQGGETQYFGPGTRLLVL.

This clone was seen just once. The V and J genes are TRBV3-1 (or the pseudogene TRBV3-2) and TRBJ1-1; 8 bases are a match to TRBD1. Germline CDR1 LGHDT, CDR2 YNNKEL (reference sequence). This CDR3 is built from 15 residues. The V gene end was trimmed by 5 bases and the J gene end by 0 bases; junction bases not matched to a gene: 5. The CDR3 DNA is TGTGCCAGCAGCGCGCGACAGGGGCTGAACACTGAAGCTTTCTTT. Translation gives CASSARQGLNTEAFF.

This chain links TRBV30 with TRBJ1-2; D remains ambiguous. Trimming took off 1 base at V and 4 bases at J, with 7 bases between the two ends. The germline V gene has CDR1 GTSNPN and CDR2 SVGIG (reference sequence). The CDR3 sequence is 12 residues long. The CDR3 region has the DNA TGTGCCTGGAGTGGCTCAGGCTATGGCTACACCTTC. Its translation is CAWSGSGYGYTF.

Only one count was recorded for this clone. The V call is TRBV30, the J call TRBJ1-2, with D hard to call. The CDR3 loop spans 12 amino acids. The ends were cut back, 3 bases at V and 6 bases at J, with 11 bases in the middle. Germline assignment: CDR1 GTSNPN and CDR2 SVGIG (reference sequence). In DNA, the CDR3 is TGTGCCTGGAGCGAAAAAACGGATGGCTACACCTTC. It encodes CAWSEKTDGYTF.

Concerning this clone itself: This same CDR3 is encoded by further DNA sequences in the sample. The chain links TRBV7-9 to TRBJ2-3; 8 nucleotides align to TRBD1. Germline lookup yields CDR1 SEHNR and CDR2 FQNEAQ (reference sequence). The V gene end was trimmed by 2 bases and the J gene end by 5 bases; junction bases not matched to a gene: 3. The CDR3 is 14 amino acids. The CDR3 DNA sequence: TGTGCCAGCAGCTTACAGGGGGCCGGAGATACGCAGTATTTT. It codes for CASSLQGAGDTQYF.

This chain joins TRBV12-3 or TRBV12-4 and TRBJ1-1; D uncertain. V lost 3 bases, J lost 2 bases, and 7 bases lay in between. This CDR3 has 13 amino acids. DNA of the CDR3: TGTGCCAGCAGTTTCTCGGGAAACACTGAAGCTTTCTTT. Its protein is CASSFSGNTEAFF.